This TCR beta chain was identified during a study of shared clonotypes between healthy human individuals. Study-level results: A small donor pool kept down the genetic and exposure-history diversity that was represented.

In the naive CD8 group, cells lacked CD45RO and were positively selected for CCR7, so terminally differentiated effector memory CD45RA+ cells were left out. The donor population consisted of healthy HIV-negative adults with no recent acute infections or vaccinations. V dropped 3 bases and J dropped 0 bases, with 12 bases sitting between them. The CDR3 length is 15 residues. Germline assignment: CDR1 MNHEY and CDR2 SMNVEV (reference sequence). About this clone: Its matching antigen is unknown.

In replicate PCRs of sorted subsets, about 220 ng DNA, approximately 30,000 T cell genomes, was used. Using immunoSEQ multiplex PCR, the repertoire was profiled, and TCRdb retains in-frame clones only, with some absent. The top ten hold roughly 1.8% of the sample, which has about 2,100,000 clones, more than 85% seen once. The sequenced sample consisted of naive CD8+ T cells from PBMCs. The sequence derives from a young man in good health. Some clones in this sample may be carry-over from other donors' samples. The chain couples TRBV27 to TRBJ2-7; D remains unclear. Written as DNA, the CDR3 is TGTGCCAGCAGTTTCAACCCGGACGGCTCCTACGAGCAGTACTTC. Translated, it gives CASSFNPDGSYEQYF.